This T cell receptor (beta chain) was sequenced during a study of T-cell reconstitution after alpha-beta-depleted transplantation in children. Findings and limits, study-wide: Newly generated T cells supplied most T-cell counts and diversity one year post-transplant. The study reportedly traced alpha-beta T cells about two months after transplant to several hundred expanded graft clones. Some patients' high day-60 TCRbeta diversity was traced to surviving recipient T cells and thymic progenitors.

The CDR3 sequence is 14 residues long. V was pared by 7 bases and J by 2 bases, with 6 bases of the junction left unmatched. CDR1 and CDR2 (germline): LGHDT, YNNKEL (reference sequence). Unique molecular identifiers were used in preparing the TCRbeta library. In TCRdb, the PCR reads were re-called with MiXCR into one record per CDR3 protein. The sample yields about 300,000 distinct CDR3 sequences, around 10% seen once. This clonotype was recorded many times. Its antigen is not known. The sample in question was PBMCs, obtained before TCRalphabeta/CD19-depleted stem cell transplant. The chain joins TRBV3-1 to TRBJ2-7; 9 bases are shared with TRBD2. The source of this sequence is a boy in the first two years of life with acute myeloid leukemia, due to receive a stem cell transplant. In nucleotides, the CDR3 is TGTGCCAGCACCATGACTAGCGGAGCCTACGAGCAGTACTTC. This encodes CASTMTSGAYEQYF.